The T cell receptor beta chain described here comes from a study of T-cell reconstitution after alpha-beta-depleted transplantation in children. A library of TCRbeta sequences, prepared with unique molecular identifiers, was generated. Each CDR3 protein is one row after TCRdb ran MiXCR on the PCR reads. The profile shows under 400,000 distinct CDR3 sequences, about a quarter of them singletons. This clonotype appeared many times. What it binds is unknown. The CDR3 extends over 15 amino acids. The V end lost 1 base, the J end lost 4 bases, and 13 bases lay between the germline ends. Study results and caveats: Several hundred expanded graft clones reportedly were the source of alpha-beta T cells about two months after transplant. T-cell numbers and diversity, one year after transplant, stemmed largely from T cells that were newly produced. The origin of high day-60 TCRbeta diversity in some patients lay in surviving recipient T cells and thymic progenitors.

This TCR derives from a male patient between 5 and 17 years old who had a stem cell transplant for acute lymphoblastic leukemia, so the T cells may come from the graft donor. The chain is built from TRBV12-3 or TRBV12-4 and TRBJ1-2; D is undetermined. Sequencing was performed on PBMCs, mostly from graft donor cells, taken 180 days after TCRalphabeta/CD19-depleted stem cell transplant. CDR3 residues: CASSLGGSFSYGYTF. CDR3 nucleotides: TGTGCCAGCAGTTTAGGGGGATCATTCTCCTATGGCTACACCTTC.